Below, 28 T cell receptor beta chains from the same sample are listed, as sequenced in a study of T cells in Graves' hyperthyroidism and ophthalmopathy. What was amplified from RNA transcripts were TCR beta CDR3 regions. Primed by the HTBI set, a first-round RT-PCR was run on the TCR CDR3. TCRdb re-called the multiplex PCR reads through MiXCR, storing one row per CDR3 protein. The sample shows about 570,000 distinct CDR3 sequences, roughly 50% of them seen only once. The sequenced sample was peripheral blood or thyroid tissue (not recorded which). The receptors here all came from an adult woman with Graves' disease, either hyperthyroidism or ophthalmopathy (not recorded which).

The sample holds many counts of this clonotype. The chain is built from TRBV7-6 and TRBJ2-7; no clear D. Trimming pared 4 bases from V and 7 bases from J, leaving 11 bases between. Germline V gene lookup returns CDR1 SGHVS and CDR2 FNYEAQ. This CDR3 spans 12 amino acids. The CDR3 DNA follows: TGTGCCAGCAGCTCCGAACATGGGGAGCAGTACTTC. This sequence encodes CASSSEHGEQYF.

This clonotype was counted at least ten times. The chain is built from TRBV11-2 and TRBJ2-7, with D hard to call. CDR1 SGHAT and CDR2 FQNNGV come from the germline V gene. The V and J ends lost 1 base and 6 bases respectively, with 16 bases between them. The CDR3 is 15 residues long. This chain's CDR3 is CASSLGVIRGSEQYF. In DNA form, the CDR3 reads TGTGCCAGCAGCTTAGGAGTCATCCGCGGCTCCGAGCAGTACTTC.

The V and J genes are TRBV29-1 and TRBJ1-3, with D maybe TRBD1 (6 bases). The CDR3 is 13 residues long. Germline-derived CDR1 and CDR2 are SQVTM and ANQGSEA. Trimming took off 8 bases at V and 1 base at J, with 12 bases between the two ends. The CDR3 here is CSSGGLSGNTIYF. As DNA, the CDR3 is TGCAGCTCCGGGGGGCTATCTGGAAACACCATATATTTT.

The chain employs TRBV5-1 and TRBJ1-2, with D maybe TRBD1 (5 bases). This CDR3 has 16 residues. Germline V gives CDR1 SGHRS, CDR2 YFSETQ. V lost 4 bases and J 1 base, leaving 17 bases between the germline ends. In DNA form, the CDR3 reads TGCGCCAGCAGCGGGGGACTAAGAGCTCGTAACTATGGCTACACCTTC. The encoded protein is CASSGGLRARNYGYTF.

Points on this clonotype: The conserved closing phenylalanine or tryptophan is absent in this CDR3, likely reflecting a read error. This chain links TRBV12-3 or TRBV12-4 with TRBJ1-2; weak D call: TRBD1 (5 bases). The CDR3 covers 15 residues. V lost 3 bases and J lost 6, with 17 bases in between. DNA of the CDR3: TGTGCCAGCAGTTTTGGGGCAGGGCCGACGGATGGCTACACCCTC. Translated: CASSFGAGPTDGYTL.

The chain recombines TRBV20-1 with TRBJ2-7, with a tentative D call TRBD1 (5 bases). V gave up 3 bases and J gave up 2 bases, with 11 bases separating them. The germline gives CDR1 DFQATT, CDR2 SNEGSKA (reference sequence). The CDR3 totals 13 residues. The CDR3 loop is CSASRDSPYEQYF. DNA of the CDR3: TGCAGTGCTAGTCGCGACAGTCCCTACGAGCAGTACTTC.

A word on this clonotype: Possible read error: a much larger clone is one base away. This chain links TRBV5-1 with TRBJ1-3, with D uncertain. In germline, CDR1 is SGHRS, CDR2 YFSETQ. With 6 bases removed from V and 0 bases from J, the gap between germline ends came to 10 bases. The CDR3 is made up of 14 amino acids. The CDR3 bases are TGCGCCAGCAAGACCGGGCCCTCTGGAAACACCATATATTTT. This translates into CASKTGPSGNTIYF.

This clonotype was counted ten times or more. This rearrangement joins TRBV9 to TRBJ1-5, with D possibly being TRBD1 (5 bases). The ends were cut back, 4 bases at V and 6 bases at J, with 17 bases in the middle. The CDR3 is made up of 15 amino acids. Germline lookup yields CDR1 SGDLS and CDR2 YYNGEE. The CDR3 nucleotides read TGTGCCAGCAGCATCGGGACGGCCCCCGCTCAGCCCCAGCATTTT. Encoded protein: CASSIGTAPAQPQHF.

J is TRBJ1-3 and V is TRBV7-8; D call uncertain. V lost 6 bases to trimming and J lost 9 bases, with 9 bases between them. The length of the CDR3 is 11 residues. CDR1 SGHVS and CDR2 FQNEAQ come from the germline V gene. The CDR3 protein is CASRIDSTIYF. The CDR3 coding sequence is TGTGCCAGCAGGATCGACTCCACCATATATTTT.

At least ten counts were recorded for this clonotype. The chain couples TRBV7-2 to TRBJ2-7, with D perhaps TRBD2 (6 bases). Germline V gene data show CDR1 as SGHTA and CDR2 as FQGNSA. The CDR3 totals 13 residues. V dropped 10 bases and J dropped 3 bases, with 16 bases sitting between them. The CDR3 here is CATEGLESYEQYF. The CDR3 DNA reads TGTGCCACCGAGGGACTGGAGAGCTACGAGCAGTACTTC.

Points on this clonotype: One end of the junction does not line up with germline, which may come from a read error. The genes are TRBV10-3 and TRBJ1-1; possibly TRBD1 for D (5 bases). The CDR3 is 12 residues long. CDR1 and CDR2 (germline): ENHRY, SYGVKD. This CDR3 is CAISESQGSSAF. As DNA, the CDR3 is TGTGCCATCAGTGAGTCCCAGGGAAGTAGCGCCTTT.

Of note for this clonotype: A read error may be the cause here, since a much bigger clone is one base away. The chain uses TRBV4-3 and TRBJ1-1, with a tentative D call TRBD1 (5 bases). Germline values: CDR1 LGHNA, CDR2 YSLEER. CDR3 length equals 11 residues. Trimming shortened V by 3 bases and J by 11 bases, and 10 bases separated the two germline ends. The CDR3 region is CASSQDKGAFF. The DNA of the CDR3 is TGCGCCAGCAGCCAGGATAAGGGGGCTTTCTTT.

The rearrangement joins TRBV29-1 to TRBJ2-7; TRBD2 is a possible D gene (6 bases). Germline loops: CDR1 SQVTM, CDR2 ANQGSEA. V was cut by 3 bases and J by 6 bases, with 18 bases left in between. This CDR3 is 14 amino acids long. CDR3 region: CSVETRGIAGEQYF. The CDR3 DNA follows: TGCAGCGTTGAGACTAGGGGTATCGCCGGCGAGCAGTACTTC.

This sequence joins TRBV2 and TRBJ2-7, with 8 positions matching TRBD2. CDR1 is SNHLY, CDR2 FYNNEI, per germline. The CDR3 consists of 16 residues. Losses at the gene ends were 4 bases for V and 5 bases for J; bases not matched to a gene: 13. DNA of the CDR3: TGTGCCAGCAGTGCAACCGACCGCGGGGGGAGGCACGAGCAGTACTTC. Translation: CASSATDRGGRHEQYF. Looking up the rest from reference TRBV2 and TRBJ2-7 gives the full variable domain: EPEVTQTPSHQVTQMGQEVILRCVPISNHLYFYWYRQILGQKVEFLVSFYNNEISEKSEIFDDQFSVERPDGSNFTLKIRSTKLEDSAMYFCASSATDRGGRHEQYFGPGTRLTVT.

This clonotype was seen many times. The chain carries TRBV7-9 and TRBJ1-1, with 7 bases lining up with TRBD1. Germline V gene data show CDR1 as SEHNR and CDR2 as FQNEAQ (reference sequence). The length of the CDR3 is 13 residues. V lost 5 bases and J lost 5; bases outside the gene matches: 5. CDR3 in amino acids: CASSTGVWTEAFF. CDR3 DNA sequence: TGTGCCAGCAGCACAGGGGTATGGACTGAAGCTTTCTTT.

The J gene is TRBJ2-5, the V gene TRBV15, with 10 positions matching TRBD1. The CDR3 runs 14 residues. The germline CDR1 and CDR2 sequences are LNHNV and YYDKDF (reference sequence). The junction had 3 bases not matched to a gene; V was cut back by 3 bases and J by 5 bases. The CDR3 loop is CATSRTGGSETQYF. In nucleotides, the CDR3 is TGTGCCACCAGCAGGACAGGGGGCAGTGAGACCCAGTACTTC.

This clonotype came up many times. The V call is TRBV11-3, the J call TRBJ2-7, with 8 bases aligning to TRBD1. CDR3 length: 19 amino acids. With V trimmed by 6 bases and J by 2 bases, 21 bases remained unmatched. CDR1 and CDR2 (germline): SGHNT, YENEEA. CDR3 in DNA: TGTGCCAGCAGTCGACCAGGCGCAGGGGGCGTCGGAAGAACCTACGAGCAGTACTTC. Its protein product is CASSRPGAGGVGRTYEQYF.

The chain recombines TRBV3-1 with TRBJ1-1; 7 nucleotides match TRBD1. Per germline, CDR1 LGHDT and CDR2 YNNKEL (reference sequence). The CDR3 sequence is 17 residues long. J gave up 2 bases and V 0 bases, and 9 bases lay outside the gene matches. The CDR3 region is CASSQDRGGQRNTEAFF. The CDR3 nucleotides read TGTGCCAGCAGCCAAGATCGTGGGGGACAGAGAAACACTGAAGCTTTCTTT.

The chain has TRBV10-3 and TRBJ2-6, with 7 bases identical to TRBD1. Germline CDR1 ENHRY, CDR2 SYGVKD. V gave up 6 bases and J gave up 0 bases; unmatched junction bases: 8. This CDR3 has 17 amino acids. This chain's CDR3 is CAIRRQGSSSGANVLTF. The CDR3 DNA reads TGTGCCATCAGACGACAGGGCTCTAGCTCTGGGGCCAACGTCCTGACTTTC.

The chain uses TRBV5-1 and TRBJ1-2; D may be TRBD1 (5 bases). The CDR3 is 13 amino acids. Germline CDR1 reads SGHRS; CDR2 reads YFSETQ. V lost 4 bases and J lost 8, with 15 bases in between. The DNA for the CDR3 is TGCGCCAGCAGCCAAACAGGTCGTGGAGGCTACACCTTC. Protein sequence: CASSQTGRGGYTF.

This clonotype showed up many times. The rearrangement links TRBV28 to TRBJ1-6; D unresolved. The CDR3 spans 13 residues. V was trimmed by 3 bases and J by 9 bases, leaving 9 bases between them. Germline CDR1 reads MDHEN; CDR2 reads SYDVKM. CDR3: CASSFAGSSPLHF. The CDR3 DNA reads as TGTGCCAGCAGTTTTGCAGGAAGTTCACCCCTCCACTTT.

This clonotype was detected many times. The V gene is TRBV5-1, the J gene TRBJ1-2, with TRBD1 matching 11 bases. CDR1 is SGHRS, CDR2 YFSETQ, per germline. J was trimmed by 7 bases and V by 2 bases; bases with no gene match: 7. This CDR3 has 15 amino acids. The CDR3 protein is CASSLTGTGGLGYTF. DNA for the CDR3: TGCGCCAGCAGCTTAACCGGGACAGGGGGACTTGGCTACACCTTC.

This chain links TRBV2 with TRBJ1-2, with a possible D match to TRBD1 (5 bases). Per germline, CDR1 SNHLY and CDR2 FYNNEI. CDR3 length: 13 amino acids. The V gene lost 8 bases and the J gene lost 7 bases, with 17 bases spanning the gap. The CDR3 loop reads CASGKRGLPGYTF. CDR3 in DNA: TGTGCCAGCGGCAAACGGGGCCTGCCTGGCTACACCTTC.

This clonotype was observed a single time. This CDR3 is CASSLASGRGNTGEQYF. The CDR3 DNA reads as TGTGCCAGCAGCTTGGCTAGCGGGAGGGGCAACACCGGGGAGCAGTACTTC. The rearrangement links TRBV5-5 to TRBJ2-7, with 12 nucleotides matching TRBD2. Germline CDR1 is SGHKS and CDR2 is YYEKEE (reference sequence). This CDR3 comprises 17 residues. V trimming: 0 bases; J trimming: 7 bases; junction bases outside the gene matches: 11.

Concerning this clonotype itself: The CDR3 ends on some other residue instead of the conserved phenylalanine or tryptophan, so this is likely a read error. The limits of the CDR3 on the DNA are not certain, so only TCRdb's listed CDR3 is given. V is TRBV5-1 and J is TRBJ2-2; the table's D gene call, TRBD1, was not cross checked with the DNA. Per germline, CDR1 SGHRS and CDR2 YFSETQ. The CDR3 numbers 9 amino acids, ends counted. CDR3 loop: CASSEGAHS.

The chain is built from TRBV12-3 or TRBV12-4 and TRBJ1-3; D uncertain. CDR3 length equals 12 residues. The V gene lost 3 bases and the J gene lost 3 bases, with 3 bases spanning the gap. CDR3 residues: CASSFYGNTIYF. The CDR3 DNA follows: TGTGCCAGCAGTTTCTATGGAAACACCATATATTTT.

The sample holds many counts of this clonotype. V usage is TRBV10-2 and J usage is TRBJ2-7; 8 bases fit TRBD2. Trimming cost V 7 bases and J 4 bases; bases outside gene matches: 9. Looked up from germline, CDR1 is WSHSY and CDR2 is SAAADI. The CDR3 extends over 14 amino acids. The chain's CDR3 is CASTGLGRGYEQYF. As DNA, the CDR3 is TGCGCCAGCACCGGGCTCGGGAGGGGGTACGAGCAGTACTTC.

The V gene is TRBV7-9, the J gene TRBJ2-7, with D unresolved. This CDR3 is 12 amino acids long. The V gene lost 4 bases and the J gene lost 9 bases, with 13 bases spanning the gap. Germline lookup yields CDR1 SEHNR and CDR2 FQNEAQ (reference sequence). CDR3 region: CASSSGQTTQYF. CDR3 coding DNA: TGTGCCAGCAGCTCCGGTCAGACAACGCAGTACTTC.